This TCR beta chain was profiled in a study of CD8+ T cells in alopecia areata. Study-level background: Affected scalp percentage gauged treated patients' severity. Overall study results and limits: Higher clonality and more expanded CD8+ clones appeared in lesional than normal scalp. Whereas mice showed it more clearly, TCR sharing across patients was murkier, possibly because of HLA.

With regard to this clone: The antigen is undetermined.

Stated treatment: oral pan-JAK inhibitor, 5-10 mg twice daily. Extraction of RNA preceded its reverse transcription into cDNA, which served as the sequencing template. Data came from immunoSEQ multiplex PCR; TCRdb stores just in-frame clones and leaves some out. The profile covers 250,000 to 300,000 clones, with about three fifths appearing a single time and more than 1.5% taken by the ten largest. Trimming cost V 0 bases and J 2 bases, with 7 bases left between them. Germline assignment: CDR1 MNHEY and CDR2 SVGAGI. This CDR3 comprises 14 residues. The sequencing here drew on CD4+ T cells sorted from blood, taken at week 24, from a patient treated with tofacitinib. This TCR was recovered from a human donor with alopecia areata. The chain joins TRBV6-5 to TRBJ2-5; no firm D call. The CDR3 bases are TGTGCCAGCAGTTACTCGAAGTTACAAGAGACCCAGTACTTC. As protein: CASSYSKLQETQYF.